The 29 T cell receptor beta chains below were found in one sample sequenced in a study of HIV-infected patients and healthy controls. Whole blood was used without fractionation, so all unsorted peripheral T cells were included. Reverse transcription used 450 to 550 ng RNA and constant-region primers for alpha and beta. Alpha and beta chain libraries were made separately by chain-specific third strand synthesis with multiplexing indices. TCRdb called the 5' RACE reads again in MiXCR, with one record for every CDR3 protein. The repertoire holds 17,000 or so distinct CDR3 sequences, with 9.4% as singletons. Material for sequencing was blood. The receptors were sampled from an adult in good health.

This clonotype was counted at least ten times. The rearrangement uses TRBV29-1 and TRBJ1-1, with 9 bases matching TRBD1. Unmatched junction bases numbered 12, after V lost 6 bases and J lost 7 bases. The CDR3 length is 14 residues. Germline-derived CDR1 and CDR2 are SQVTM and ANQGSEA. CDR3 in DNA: TGCAGCGTCCACGGGACAGGGTTTGGGGATGAAGCTTTCTTT. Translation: CSVHGTGFGDEAFF.

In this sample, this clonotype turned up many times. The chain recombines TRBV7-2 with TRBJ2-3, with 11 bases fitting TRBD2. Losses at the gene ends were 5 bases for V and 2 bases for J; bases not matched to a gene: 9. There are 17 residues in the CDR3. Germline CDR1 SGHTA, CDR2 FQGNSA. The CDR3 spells CASSPPGLAEYTDTQYF. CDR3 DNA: TGTGCCAGCAGCCCACCGGGACTAGCGGAGTACACAGATACGCAGTATTTT.

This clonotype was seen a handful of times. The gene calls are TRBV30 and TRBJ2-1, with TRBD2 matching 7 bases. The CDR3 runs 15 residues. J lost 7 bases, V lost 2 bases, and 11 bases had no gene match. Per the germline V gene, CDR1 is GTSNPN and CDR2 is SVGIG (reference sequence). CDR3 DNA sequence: TGTGCCTGGAGTACTAGCGTAATGGGGTATAATGAGCAGTTCTTC. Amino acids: CAWSTSVMGYNEQFF. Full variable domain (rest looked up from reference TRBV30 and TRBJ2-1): SQTIHQWPATLVQPVGSPLSLECTVEGTSNPNLYWYRQAAGRGLQLLFYSVGIGQISSEVPQNLSASRPQDRQFILSSKKLLLSDSGFYLCAWSTSVMGYNEQFFGPGTRLTVL.

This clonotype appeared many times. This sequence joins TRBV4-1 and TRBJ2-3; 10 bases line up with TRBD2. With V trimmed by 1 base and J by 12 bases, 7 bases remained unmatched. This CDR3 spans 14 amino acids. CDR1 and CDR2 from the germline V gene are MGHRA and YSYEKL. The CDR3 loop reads CASSQGLSGRAQYF. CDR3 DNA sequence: TGCGCCAGCAGCCAAGGTCTCAGCGGGAGGGCCCAGTATTTT.

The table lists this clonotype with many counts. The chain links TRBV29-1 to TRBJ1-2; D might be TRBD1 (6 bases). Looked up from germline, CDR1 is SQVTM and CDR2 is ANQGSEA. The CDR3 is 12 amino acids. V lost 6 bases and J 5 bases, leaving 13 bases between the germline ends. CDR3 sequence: CSVDSGVYGYTF. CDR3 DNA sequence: TGCAGCGTGGACAGTGGAGTATATGGCTACACCTTC.

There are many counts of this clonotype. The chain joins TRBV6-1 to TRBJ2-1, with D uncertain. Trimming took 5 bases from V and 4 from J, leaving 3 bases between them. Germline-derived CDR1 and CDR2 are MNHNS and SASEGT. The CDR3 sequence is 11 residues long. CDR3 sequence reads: CASSNYNEQFF. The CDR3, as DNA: TGTGCCAGCAGTAATTACAATGAGCAGTTCTTC.

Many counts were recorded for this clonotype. CDR3 residues: CASSPGQAKNTEAFF. The CDR3 coding sequence is TGTGCCAGCAGCCCGGGACAGGCAAAGAACACTGAAGCTTTCTTT. The chain links TRBV12-3 or TRBV12-4 to TRBJ1-1, with 8 bases identical to TRBD1. CDR3 length equals 15 residues. J was trimmed by 1 base and V by 6 bases; bases with no gene match: 7.

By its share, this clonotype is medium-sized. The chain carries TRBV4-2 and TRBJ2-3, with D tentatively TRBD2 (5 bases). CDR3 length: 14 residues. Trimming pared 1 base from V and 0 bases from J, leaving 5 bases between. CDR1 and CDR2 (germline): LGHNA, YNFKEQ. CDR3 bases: TGTGCCAGCAGCCAAGGGACTAGCACAGATACGCAGTATTTT. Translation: CASSQGTSTDTQYF.

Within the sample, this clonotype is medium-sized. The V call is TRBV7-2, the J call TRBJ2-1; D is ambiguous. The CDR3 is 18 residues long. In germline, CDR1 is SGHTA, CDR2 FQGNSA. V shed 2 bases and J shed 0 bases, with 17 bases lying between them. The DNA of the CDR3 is TGTGCCAGCAGCTTAATGGGCAGGACGAGCCCCTCCTACAATGAGCAGTTCTTC. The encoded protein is CASSLMGRTSPSYNEQFF. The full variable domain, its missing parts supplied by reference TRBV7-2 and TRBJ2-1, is GAGVSQSPSNKVTEKGKDVELRCDPISGHTALYWYRQSLGQGLEFLIYFQGNSAPDKSGLPSDRFSAERTGGSVSTLTIQRTQQEDSAVYLCASSLMGRTSPSYNEQFFGPGTRLTVL.

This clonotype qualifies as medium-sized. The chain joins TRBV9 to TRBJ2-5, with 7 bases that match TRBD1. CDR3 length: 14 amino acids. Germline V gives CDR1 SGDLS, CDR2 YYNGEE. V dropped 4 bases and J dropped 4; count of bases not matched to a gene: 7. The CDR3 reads CASSPGTARETQYF. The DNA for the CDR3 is TGTGCCAGCAGCCCCGGGACAGCCCGAGAGACCCAGTACTTC.

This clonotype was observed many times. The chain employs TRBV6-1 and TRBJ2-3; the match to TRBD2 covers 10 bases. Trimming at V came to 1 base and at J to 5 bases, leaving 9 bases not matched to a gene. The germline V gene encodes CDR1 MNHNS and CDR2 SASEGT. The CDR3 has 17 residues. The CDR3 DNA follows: TGTGCCAGCAGTGAAGGACGGACTAGCGGAGCGGGAGATACGCAGTATTTT. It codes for CASSEGRTSGAGDTQYF.

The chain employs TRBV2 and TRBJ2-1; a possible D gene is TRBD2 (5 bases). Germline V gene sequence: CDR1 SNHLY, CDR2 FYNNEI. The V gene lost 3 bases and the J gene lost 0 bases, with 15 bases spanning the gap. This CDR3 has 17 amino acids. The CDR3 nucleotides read TGTGCCAGCAGTGAGACCCCAAGCGGCAGCTCCTACAATGAGCAGTTCTTC. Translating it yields CASSETPSGSSYNEQFF. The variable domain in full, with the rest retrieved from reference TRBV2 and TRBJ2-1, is EPEVTQTPSHQVTQMGQEVILRCVPISNHLYFYWYRQILGQKVEFLVSFYNNEISEKSEIFDDQFSVERPDGSNFTLKIRSTKLEDSAMYFCASSETPSGSSYNEQFFGPGTRLTVL.

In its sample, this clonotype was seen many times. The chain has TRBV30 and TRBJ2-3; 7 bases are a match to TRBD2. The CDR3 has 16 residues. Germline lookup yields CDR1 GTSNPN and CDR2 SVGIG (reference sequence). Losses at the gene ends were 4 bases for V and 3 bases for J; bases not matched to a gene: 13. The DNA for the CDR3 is TGTGCCTGGATTGGACTAGGGGCTGGGTGGACAGATACGCAGTATTTT. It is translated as CAWIGLGAGWTDTQYF.

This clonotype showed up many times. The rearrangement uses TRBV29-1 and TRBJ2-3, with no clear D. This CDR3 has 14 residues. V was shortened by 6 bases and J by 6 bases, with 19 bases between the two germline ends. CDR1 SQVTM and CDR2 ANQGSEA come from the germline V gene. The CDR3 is CSVSKGYGTDTQYF. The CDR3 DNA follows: TGCAGCGTCTCTAAGGGATATGGTACGGATACGCAGTATTTT.

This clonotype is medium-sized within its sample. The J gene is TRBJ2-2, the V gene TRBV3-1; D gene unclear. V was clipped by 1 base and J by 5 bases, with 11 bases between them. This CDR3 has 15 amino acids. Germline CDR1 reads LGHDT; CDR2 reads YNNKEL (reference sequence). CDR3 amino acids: CASSQARVGTGELFF. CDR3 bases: TGTGCCAGCAGCCAAGCCCGGGTAGGGACCGGGGAGCTGTTTTTT.

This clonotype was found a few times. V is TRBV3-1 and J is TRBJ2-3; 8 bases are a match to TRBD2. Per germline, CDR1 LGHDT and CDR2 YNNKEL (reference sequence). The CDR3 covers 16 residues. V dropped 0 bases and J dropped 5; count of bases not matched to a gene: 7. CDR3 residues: CASSQDGAGDRDTQYF. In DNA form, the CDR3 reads TGTGCCAGCAGCCAAGATGGAGCGGGAGACCGAGATACGCAGTATTTT.

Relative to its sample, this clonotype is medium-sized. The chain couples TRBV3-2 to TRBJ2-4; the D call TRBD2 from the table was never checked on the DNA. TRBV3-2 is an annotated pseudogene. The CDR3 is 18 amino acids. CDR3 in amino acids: CASRLGTQAGKAKNIQYF. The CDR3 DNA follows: TGTGCCAGCAGACTAGGGACTCAGGCGGGCAAAGCCAAAAACATTCAGTACTTC.

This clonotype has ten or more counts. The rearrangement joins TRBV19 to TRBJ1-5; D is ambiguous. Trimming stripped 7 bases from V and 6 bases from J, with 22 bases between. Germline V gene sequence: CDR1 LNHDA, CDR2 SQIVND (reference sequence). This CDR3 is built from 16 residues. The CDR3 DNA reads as TGTGCCAGTACGGATCACCGGGGAGCCCTTAGTCAGCCCCAGCATTTT. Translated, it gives CASTDHRGALSQPQHF.

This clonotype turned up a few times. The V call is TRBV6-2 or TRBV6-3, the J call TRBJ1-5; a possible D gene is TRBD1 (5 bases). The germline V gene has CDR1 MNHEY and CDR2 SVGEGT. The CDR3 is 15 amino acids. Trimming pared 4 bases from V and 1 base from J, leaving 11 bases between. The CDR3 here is CASSSGTVSNQPQHF. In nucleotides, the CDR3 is TGTGCCAGCAGTTCGGGGACCGTAAGCAATCAGCCCCAGCATTTT.

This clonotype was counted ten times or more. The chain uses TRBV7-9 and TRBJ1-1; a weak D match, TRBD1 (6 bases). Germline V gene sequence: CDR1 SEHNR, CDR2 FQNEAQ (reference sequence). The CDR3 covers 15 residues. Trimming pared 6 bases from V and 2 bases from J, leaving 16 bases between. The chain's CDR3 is CASRFGGGPNTEAFF. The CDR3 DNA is TGTGCCAGCAGGTTCGGCGGGGGGCCAAACACTGAAGCTTTCTTT.

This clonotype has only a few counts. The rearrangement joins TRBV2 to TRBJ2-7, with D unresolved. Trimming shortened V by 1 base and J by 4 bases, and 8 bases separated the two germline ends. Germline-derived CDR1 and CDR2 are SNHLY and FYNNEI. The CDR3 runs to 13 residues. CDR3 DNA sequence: TGTGCCAGCAGTGAAGGTGCCTTATACGAGCAGTACGTC. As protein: CASSEGALYEQYV.

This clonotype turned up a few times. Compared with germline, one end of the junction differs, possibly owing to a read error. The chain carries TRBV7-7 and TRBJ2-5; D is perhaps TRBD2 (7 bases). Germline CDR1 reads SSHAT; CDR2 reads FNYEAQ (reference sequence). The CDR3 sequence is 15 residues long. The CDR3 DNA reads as TGTGCTAGCAGCCCGAACCCGGGGGGCGAGGAGACCCAGTACTTC. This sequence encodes CASSPNPGGEETQYF.

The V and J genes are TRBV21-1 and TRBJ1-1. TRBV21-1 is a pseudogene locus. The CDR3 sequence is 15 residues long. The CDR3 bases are TGTGCCAGCAGCAAAGAGGAACGGGGTGACACTGAAGCTTTCTTT. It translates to CASSKEERGDTEAFF.

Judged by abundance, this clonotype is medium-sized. The CDR3: CASSPGTNTGELFF. The CDR3 bases are TGTGCCAGCAGCCCCGGGACTAACACCGGGGAGCTGTTTTTT. This rearrangement joins TRBV7-9 to TRBJ2-2; a possible D gene is TRBD2 (6 bases). The CDR3 extends over 14 amino acids. The germline V and J ends were trimmed by 5 bases and 2 bases, with 9 bases remaining between them. CDR1 SEHNR and CDR2 FQNEAQ come from the germline V gene (reference sequence). The full variable domain, rest sourced from reference TRBV7-9 and TRBJ2-2, is DTGVSQNPRHKITKRGQNVTFRCDPISEHNRLYWYRQTLGQGPEFLTYFQNEAQLEKSRLLSDRFSAERPKGSFSTLEIQRTEQGDSAMYLCASSPGTNTGELFFGEGSRLTVL.

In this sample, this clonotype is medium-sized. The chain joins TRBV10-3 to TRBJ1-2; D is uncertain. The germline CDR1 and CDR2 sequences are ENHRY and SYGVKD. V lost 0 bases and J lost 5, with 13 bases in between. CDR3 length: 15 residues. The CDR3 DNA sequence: TGTGCCATCAGTGAGTCGGAGAGGTACTGGTATGGCTACACCTTC. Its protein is CAISESERYWYGYTF.

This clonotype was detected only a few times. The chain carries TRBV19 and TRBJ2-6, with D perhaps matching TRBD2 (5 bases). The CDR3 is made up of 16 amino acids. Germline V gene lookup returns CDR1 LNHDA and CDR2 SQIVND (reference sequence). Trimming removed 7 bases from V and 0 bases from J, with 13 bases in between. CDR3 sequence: CASMRASSSGANVLTF. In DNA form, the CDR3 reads TGTGCCAGTATGAGGGCGAGCAGCTCTGGGGCCAACGTCCTGACTTTC.

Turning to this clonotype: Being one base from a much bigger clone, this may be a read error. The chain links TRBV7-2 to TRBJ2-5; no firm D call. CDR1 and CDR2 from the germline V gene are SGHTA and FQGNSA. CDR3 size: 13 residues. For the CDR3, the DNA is TGTGCCAGCGGCTTCCCAGTATTCACGGCCCAGTACTTC. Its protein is CASGFPVFTAQYF.

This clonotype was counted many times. The CDR3 bases are TGTGCCAGCAGCTTATCAGCAATTCGCTCCTACAATGAGCAGTTCTTC. As protein: CASSLSAIRSYNEQFF. The chain is built from TRBV7-2 and TRBJ2-1; unclear D gene. V was clipped by 2 bases and J by 0 bases, with 11 bases between them. CDR3 length equals 16 residues. Germline-derived CDR1 and CDR2 are SGHTA and FQGNSA.

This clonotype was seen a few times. The DNA for the CDR3 is TGTGCCAGCAGTTACTACGGCAGTTCAGATACGCAGTATTTT. Its translation is CASSYYGSSDTQYF. The V gene is TRBV6-2 or TRBV6-3, the J gene TRBJ2-3; D gene unclear. V lost 1 base and J 4 bases, leaving 9 bases between the germline ends. The CDR3 has 14 amino acids. Germline CDR1 and CDR2: MNHEY and SVGEGT.